This T cell receptor beta chain was sequenced in a study of T cell responses to AZD1222 COVID-19 vaccine. Study-level information: Recipients boosted at about 4 weeks or about 12 weeks are pooled. Study results and limitations: Across spike, vaccine-associated CD4 TCRs were found, dominant at 160-218 and 743-854. No repertoire was sampled before or during the peak T cell response, only after it.

Trimming stripped 3 bases from V and 2 bases from J, with 7 bases between. The CDR3 totals 13 residues. CDR1 and CDR2 (germline): LNHDA, SQIVND (reference sequence). The assay was immunoSEQ multiplex PCR, and TCRdb's table has in-frame clones only and misses some. The sample includes about 110,000 clones, around 80% of them seen just once. This clone was recorded a few times. Antigen unknown. The TCR was taken from an adult in good health. The chain recombines TRBV19 with TRBJ1-1; D is unclear. The sequencing used peripheral blood, collected on day 0 of AZD1222 vaccination. The CDR3 DNA sequence: TGTGCCAGTAGTATTACGGCAAACACTGAAGCTTTCTTT. Translating it yields CASSITANTEAFF.